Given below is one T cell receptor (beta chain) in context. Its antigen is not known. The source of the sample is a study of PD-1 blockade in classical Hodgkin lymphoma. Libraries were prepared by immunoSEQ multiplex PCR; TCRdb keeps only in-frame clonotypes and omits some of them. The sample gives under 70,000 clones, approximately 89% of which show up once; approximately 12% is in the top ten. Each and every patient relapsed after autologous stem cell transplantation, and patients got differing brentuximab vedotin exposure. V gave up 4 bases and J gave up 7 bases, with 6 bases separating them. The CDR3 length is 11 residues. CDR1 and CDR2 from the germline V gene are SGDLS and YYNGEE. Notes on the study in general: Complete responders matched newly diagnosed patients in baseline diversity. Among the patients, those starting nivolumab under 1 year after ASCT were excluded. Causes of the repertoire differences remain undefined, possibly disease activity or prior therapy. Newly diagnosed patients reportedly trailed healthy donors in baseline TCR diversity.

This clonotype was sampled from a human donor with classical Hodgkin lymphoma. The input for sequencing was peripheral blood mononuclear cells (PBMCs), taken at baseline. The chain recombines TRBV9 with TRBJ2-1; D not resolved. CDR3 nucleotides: TGTGCCAGCAGCATTCGTAATGAGCAGTTCTTC. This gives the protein CASSIRNEQFF.